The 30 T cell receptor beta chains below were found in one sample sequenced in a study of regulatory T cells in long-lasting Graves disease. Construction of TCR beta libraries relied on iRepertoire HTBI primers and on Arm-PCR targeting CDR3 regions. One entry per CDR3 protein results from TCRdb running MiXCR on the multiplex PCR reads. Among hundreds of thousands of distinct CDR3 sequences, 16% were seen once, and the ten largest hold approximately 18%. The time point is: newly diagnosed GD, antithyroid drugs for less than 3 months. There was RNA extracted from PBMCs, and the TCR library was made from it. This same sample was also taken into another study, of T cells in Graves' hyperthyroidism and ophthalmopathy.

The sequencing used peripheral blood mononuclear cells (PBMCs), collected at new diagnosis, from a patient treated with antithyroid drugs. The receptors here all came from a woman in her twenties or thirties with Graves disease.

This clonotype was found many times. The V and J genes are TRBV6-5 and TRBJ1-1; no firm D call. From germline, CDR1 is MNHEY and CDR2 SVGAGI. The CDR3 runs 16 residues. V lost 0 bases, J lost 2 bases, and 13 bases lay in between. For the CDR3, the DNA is TGTGCCAGCAGTTACTCAATGACTGTGGGCAACACTGAAGCTTTCTTT. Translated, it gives CASSYSMTVGNTEAFF.

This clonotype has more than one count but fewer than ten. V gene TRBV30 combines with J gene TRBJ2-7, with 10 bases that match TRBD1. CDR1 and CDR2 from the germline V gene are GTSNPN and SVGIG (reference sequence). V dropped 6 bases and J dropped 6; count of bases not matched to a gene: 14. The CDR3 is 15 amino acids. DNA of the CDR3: TGTGCCTGCGCCGGGCCGGGACAGGGGAAGGCCGAGCAGTACTTC. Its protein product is CACAGPGQGKAEQYF.

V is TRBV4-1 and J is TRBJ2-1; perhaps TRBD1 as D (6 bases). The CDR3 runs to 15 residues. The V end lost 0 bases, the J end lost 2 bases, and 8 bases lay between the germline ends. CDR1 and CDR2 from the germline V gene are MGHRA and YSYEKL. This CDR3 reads CASSQDWGPYNEQFF. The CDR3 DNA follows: TGCGCCAGCAGCCAAGATTGGGGGCCCTACAATGAGCAGTTCTTC.

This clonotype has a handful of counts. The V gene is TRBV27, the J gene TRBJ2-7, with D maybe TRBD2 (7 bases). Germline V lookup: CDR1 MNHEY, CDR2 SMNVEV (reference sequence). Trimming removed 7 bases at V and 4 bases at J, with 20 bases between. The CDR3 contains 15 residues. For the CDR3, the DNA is TGTGCCAGCAACCCAGGGGCTAGCGGATCTTACGAGCAGTACTTC. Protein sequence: CASNPGASGSYEQYF.

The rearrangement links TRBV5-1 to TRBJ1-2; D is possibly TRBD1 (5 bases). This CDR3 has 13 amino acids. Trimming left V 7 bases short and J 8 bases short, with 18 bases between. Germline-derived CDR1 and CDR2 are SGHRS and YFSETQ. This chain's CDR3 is CASGRDSIRGYTF. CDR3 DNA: TGCGCCAGCGGCCGAGACAGTATTAGAGGCTACACCTTC.

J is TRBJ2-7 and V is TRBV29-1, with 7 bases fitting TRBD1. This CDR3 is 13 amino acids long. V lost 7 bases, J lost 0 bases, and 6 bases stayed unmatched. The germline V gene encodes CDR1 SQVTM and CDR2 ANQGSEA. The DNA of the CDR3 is TGCAGCGCTCAACAGGGGAGCTCCTACGAGCAGTACTTC. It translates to CSAQQGSSYEQYF.

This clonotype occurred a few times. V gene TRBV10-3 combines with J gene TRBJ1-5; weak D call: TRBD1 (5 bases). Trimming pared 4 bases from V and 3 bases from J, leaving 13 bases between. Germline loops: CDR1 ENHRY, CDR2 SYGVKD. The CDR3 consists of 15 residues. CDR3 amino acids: CAISGAGNFNQPQHF. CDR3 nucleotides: TGTGCCATCAGTGGGGCAGGGAACTTCAATCAGCCCCAGCATTTT.

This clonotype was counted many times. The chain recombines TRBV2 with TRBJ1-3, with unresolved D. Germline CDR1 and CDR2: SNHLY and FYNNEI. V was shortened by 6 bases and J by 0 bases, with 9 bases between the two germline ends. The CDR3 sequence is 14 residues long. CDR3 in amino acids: CASRSEFSGNTIYF. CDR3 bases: TGTGCCAGCAGATCAGAGTTCTCTGGAAACACCATATATTTT.

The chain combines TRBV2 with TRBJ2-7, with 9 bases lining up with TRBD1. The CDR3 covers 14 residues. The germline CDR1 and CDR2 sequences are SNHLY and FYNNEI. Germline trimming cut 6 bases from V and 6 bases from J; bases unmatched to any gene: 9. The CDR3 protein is CASRDRGTLSEQYF. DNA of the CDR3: TGTGCCAGCAGGGACAGGGGAACCCTCTCCGAGCAGTACTTC. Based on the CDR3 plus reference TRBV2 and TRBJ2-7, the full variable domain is EPEVTQTPSHQVTQMGQEVILRCVPISNHLYFYWYRQILGQKVEFLVSFYNNEISEKSEIFDDQFSVERPDGSNFTLKIRSTKLEDSAMYFCASRDRGTLSEQYFGPGTRLTVT.

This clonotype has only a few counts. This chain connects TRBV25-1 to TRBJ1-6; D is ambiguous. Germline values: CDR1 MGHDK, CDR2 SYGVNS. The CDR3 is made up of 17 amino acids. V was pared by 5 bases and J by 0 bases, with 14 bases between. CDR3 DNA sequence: TGTGCCAGCAGTCCTAGTGGTGCTGGCTCCTATAATTCACCCCTCCACTTT. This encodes CASSPSGAGSYNSPLHF. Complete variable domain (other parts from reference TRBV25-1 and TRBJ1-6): EADIYQTPRYLVIGTGKKITLECSQTMGHDKMYWYQQDPGMELHLIHYSYGVNSTEKGDLSSESTVSRIRTEHFPLTLESARPSHTSQYLCASSPSGAGSYNSPLHFGNGTRLTVT.

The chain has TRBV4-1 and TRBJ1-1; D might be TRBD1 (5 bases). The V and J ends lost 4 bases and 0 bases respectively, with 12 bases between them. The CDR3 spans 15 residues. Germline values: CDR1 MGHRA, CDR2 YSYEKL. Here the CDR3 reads CASSRGGGMNTEAFF. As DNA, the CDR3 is TGCGCCAGCAGCCGGGGGGGGGGTATGAACACTGAAGCTTTCTTT.

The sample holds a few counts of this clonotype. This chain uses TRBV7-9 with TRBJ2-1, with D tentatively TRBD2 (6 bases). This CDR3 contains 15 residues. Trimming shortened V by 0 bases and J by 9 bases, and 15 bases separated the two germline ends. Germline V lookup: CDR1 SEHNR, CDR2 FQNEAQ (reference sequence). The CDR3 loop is CASSLARTTYSEQFF. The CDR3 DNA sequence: TGTGCCAGCAGCTTAGCCAGGACTACCTATAGTGAGCAGTTCTTC.

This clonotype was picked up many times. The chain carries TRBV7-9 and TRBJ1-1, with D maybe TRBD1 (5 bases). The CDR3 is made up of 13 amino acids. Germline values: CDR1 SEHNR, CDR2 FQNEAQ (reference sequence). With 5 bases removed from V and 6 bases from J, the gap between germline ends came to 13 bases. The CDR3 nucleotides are TGTGCCAGCAGCCGATCCGGACATTCTGAAGCTTTCTTT. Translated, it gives CASSRSGHSEAFF.

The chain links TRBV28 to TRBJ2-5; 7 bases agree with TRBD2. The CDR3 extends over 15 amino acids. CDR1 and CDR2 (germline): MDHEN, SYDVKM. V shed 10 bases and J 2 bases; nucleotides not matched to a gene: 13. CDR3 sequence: CATKTGGGRQETQYF. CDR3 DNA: TGTGCCACCAAGACGGGGGGTGGACGTCAAGAGACCCAGTACTTC. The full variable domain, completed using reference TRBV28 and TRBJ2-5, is DVKVTQSSRYLVKRTGEKVFLECVQDMDHENMFWYRQDPGLGLRLIYFSYDVKMKEKGDIPEGYSVSREKKERFSLILESASTNQTSMYLCATKTGGGRQETQYFGPGTRLLVL.

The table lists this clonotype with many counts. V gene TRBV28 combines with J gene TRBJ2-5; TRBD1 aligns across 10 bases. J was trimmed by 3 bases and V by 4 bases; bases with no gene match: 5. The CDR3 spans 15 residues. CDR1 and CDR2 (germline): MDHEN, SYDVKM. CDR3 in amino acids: CASSYMTGGEETQYF. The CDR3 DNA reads TGTGCCAGCAGTTACATGACAGGGGGCGAAGAGACCCAGTACTTC.

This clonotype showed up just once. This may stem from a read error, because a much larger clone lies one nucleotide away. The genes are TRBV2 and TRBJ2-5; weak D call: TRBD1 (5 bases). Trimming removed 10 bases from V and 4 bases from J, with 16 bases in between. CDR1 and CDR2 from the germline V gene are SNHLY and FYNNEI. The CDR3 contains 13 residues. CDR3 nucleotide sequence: TGTGCCACCCCTCCAGCAGGGTTAGAGACCCAGTACTTC. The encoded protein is CATPPAGLETQYF.

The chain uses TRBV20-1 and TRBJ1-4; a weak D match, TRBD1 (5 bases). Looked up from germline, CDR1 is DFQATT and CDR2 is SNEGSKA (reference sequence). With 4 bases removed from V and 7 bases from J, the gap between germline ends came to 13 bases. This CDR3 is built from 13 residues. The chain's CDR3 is CSAIVGTGEKLFF. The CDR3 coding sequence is TGCAGTGCTATCGTGGGGACTGGTGAAAAACTGTTTTTT.

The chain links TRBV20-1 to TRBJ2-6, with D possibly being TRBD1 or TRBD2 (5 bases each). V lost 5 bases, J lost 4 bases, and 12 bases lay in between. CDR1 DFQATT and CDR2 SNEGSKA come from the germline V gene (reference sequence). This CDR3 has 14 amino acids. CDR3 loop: CSAGGGRGANVLTF. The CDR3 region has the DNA TGCAGTGCTGGGGGTGGTCGAGGGGCCAACGTCCTGACTTTC.

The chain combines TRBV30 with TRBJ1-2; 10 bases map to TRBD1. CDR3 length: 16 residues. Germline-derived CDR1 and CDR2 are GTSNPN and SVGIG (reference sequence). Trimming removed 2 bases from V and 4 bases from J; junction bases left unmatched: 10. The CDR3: CAWSLSTRTGGYGYTF. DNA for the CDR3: TGTGCCTGGAGTCTTTCAACTCGGACAGGGGGCTATGGCTACACCTTC.

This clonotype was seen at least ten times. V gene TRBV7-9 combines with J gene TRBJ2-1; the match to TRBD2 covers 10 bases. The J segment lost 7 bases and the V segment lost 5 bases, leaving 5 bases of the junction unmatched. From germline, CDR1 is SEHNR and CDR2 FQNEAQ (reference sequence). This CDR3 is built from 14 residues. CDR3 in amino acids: CASSASGRGNEQFF. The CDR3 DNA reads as TGTGCCAGCAGCGCTAGCGGGAGAGGGAATGAGCAGTTCTTC. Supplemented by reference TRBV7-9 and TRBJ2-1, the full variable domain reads DTGVSQNPRHKITKRGQNVTFRCDPISEHNRLYWYRQTLGQGPEFLTYFQNEAQLEKSRLLSDRFSAERPKGSFSTLEIQRTEQGDSAMYLCASSASGRGNEQFFGPGTRLTVL.

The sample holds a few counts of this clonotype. The CDR3 coding sequence is TGTGCCAGCAGCAAGGACGGGAACTACGAGCAGTACTTC. Translating gives CASSKDGNYEQYF. The chain has TRBV7-9 and TRBJ2-7; D is possibly TRBD2 (5 bases). The germline V gene encodes CDR1 SEHNR and CDR2 FQNEAQ (reference sequence). Trimming pared 5 bases from V and 3 bases from J, leaving 11 bases between. The CDR3 runs 13 residues.

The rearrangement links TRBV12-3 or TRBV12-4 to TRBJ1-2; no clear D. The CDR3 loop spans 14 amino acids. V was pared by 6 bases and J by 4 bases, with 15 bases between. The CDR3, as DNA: TGTGCCAGCAGGGCCTCCATCACCCTCTATGGCTACACCTTC. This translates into CASRASITLYGYTF.

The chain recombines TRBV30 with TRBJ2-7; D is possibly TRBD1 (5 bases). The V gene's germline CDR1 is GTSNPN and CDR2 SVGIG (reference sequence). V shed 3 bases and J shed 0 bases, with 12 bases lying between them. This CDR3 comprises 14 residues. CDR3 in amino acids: CAWRLETVSYEQYF. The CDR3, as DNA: TGTGCCTGGAGACTGGAGACAGTCTCCTACGAGCAGTACTTC.

The DNA for the CDR3 is TGTGCCAGCAGCTTGGCTAGCGGGGAGGCTACGGGGCAGTACTTC. As protein: CASSLASGEATGQYF. The rearrangement links TRBV14 to TRBJ2-7; the match to TRBD2 covers 9 bases. After removal of 5 bases from V and 9 bases from J, the junction contained 14 bases not matched to a gene. Per the germline V gene, CDR1 is SGHDN and CDR2 is FVKESK. This CDR3 is built from 15 residues. Looking up the rest from reference TRBV14 and TRBJ2-7 gives the full variable domain: EAGVTQFPSHSVIEKGQTVTLRCDPISGHDNLYWYRRVMGKEIKFLLHFVKESKQDESGMPNNRFLAERTGGTYSTLKVQPAELEDSGVYFCASSLASGEATGQYFGPGTRLTVT.

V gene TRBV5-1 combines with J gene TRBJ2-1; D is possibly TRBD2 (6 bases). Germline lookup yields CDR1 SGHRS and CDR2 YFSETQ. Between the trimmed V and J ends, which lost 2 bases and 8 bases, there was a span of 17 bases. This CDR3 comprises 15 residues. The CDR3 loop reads CASSLLAGRPYEQFF. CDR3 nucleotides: TGCGCCAGCAGCTTATTGGCGGGAAGGCCGTATGAGCAGTTCTTC.

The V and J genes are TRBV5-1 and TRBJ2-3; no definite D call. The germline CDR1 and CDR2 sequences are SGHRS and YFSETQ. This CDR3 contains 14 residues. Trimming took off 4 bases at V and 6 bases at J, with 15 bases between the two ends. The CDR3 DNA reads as TGCGCCAGCAGCACCACAGCCCCCAGGGATACGCAGTATTTT. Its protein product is CASSTTAPRDTQYF.

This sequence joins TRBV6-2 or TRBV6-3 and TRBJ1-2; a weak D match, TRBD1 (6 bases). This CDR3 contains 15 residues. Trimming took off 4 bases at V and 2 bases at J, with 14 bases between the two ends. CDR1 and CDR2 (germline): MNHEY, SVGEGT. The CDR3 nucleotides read TGTGCCAGCAGTTCCCCAGACAGGTTGAACTATGGCTACACCTTC. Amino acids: CASSSPDRLNYGYTF.

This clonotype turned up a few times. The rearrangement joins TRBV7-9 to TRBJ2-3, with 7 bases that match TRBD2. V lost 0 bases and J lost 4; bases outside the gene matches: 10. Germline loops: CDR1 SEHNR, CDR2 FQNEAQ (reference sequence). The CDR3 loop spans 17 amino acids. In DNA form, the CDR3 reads TGTGCCAGCAGCTTAGCGCTAAGCGGGATAGGAGCAGATACGCAGTATTTT. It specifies CASSLALSGIGADTQYF.

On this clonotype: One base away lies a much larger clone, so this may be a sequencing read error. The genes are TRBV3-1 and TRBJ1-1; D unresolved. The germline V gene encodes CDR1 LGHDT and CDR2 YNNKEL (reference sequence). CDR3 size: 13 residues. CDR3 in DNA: TGTGCCAGCACCCAACTTGCACGATCTGAAGCTTTCTTT. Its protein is CASTQLARSEAFF. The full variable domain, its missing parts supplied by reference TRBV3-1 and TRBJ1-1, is DTAVSQTPKYLVTQMGNDKSIKCEQNLGHDTMYWYKQDSKKFLKIMFSYNNKELIINETVPNRFSPKSPDKAHLNLHINSLELGDSAVYFCASTQLARSEAFFGQGTRLTVV.

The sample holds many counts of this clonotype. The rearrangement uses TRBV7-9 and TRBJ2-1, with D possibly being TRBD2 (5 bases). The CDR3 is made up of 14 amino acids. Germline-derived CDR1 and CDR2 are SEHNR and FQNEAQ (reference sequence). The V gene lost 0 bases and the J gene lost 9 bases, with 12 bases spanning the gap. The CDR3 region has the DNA TGTGCCAGCAGCTTAGCATCGGTAGCGAGTGAGCAGTTCTTC. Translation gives CASSLASVASEQFF. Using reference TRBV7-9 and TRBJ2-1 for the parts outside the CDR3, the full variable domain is DTGVSQNPRHKITKRGQNVTFRCDPISEHNRLYWYRQTLGQGPEFLTYFQNEAQLEKSRLLSDRFSAERPKGSFSTLEIQRTEQGDSAMYLCASSLASVASEQFFGPGTRLTVL.